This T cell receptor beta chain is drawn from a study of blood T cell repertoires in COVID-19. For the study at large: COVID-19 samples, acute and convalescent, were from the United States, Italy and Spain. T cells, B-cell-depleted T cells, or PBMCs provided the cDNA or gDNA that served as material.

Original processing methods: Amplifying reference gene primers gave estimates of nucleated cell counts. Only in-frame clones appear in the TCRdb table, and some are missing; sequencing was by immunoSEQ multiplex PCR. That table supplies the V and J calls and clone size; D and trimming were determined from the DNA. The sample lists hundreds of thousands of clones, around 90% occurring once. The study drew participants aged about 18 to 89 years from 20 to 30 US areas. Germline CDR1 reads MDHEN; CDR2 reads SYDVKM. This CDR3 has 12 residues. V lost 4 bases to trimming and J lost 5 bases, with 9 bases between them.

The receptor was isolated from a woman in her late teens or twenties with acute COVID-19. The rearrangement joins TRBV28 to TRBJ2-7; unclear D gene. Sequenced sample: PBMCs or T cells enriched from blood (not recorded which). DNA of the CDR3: TGTGCCAGCAGTTCCCCGTTTGACGAGCAGTACTTC. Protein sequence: CASSSPFDEQYF.